The clone carrying this T cell receptor beta chain appeared a few times. Its antigen is currently unknown. This sample stems from a study of beta chain features in type 1 diabetes. Broader study findings: VDJ junctions sequenced from type 1 diabetes patients showed fewer insertions and more deletions.

The investigators reverse transcribed all of the isolated RNA, so they sequenced expressed TCRB transcripts. The method was immunoSEQ multiplex PCR; TCRdb's version includes in-frame clones alone and lacks a portion of them. The sample yields under 400,000 clones, 10% to 15% seen once. Sequenced sample: naive CD4+ T cells from blood. The source of this sequence is a man aged 18-30 years in good health.

Here the CDR3 DNA reads TGTGCCTGGAGAGGGGATCCAGACTTTAACACTGAAGCTTTCTTT. Encoded protein: CAWRGDPDFNTEAFF. This rearrangement joins TRBV30 to TRBJ1-1, with D perhaps matching TRBD1 (5 bases). CDR1 is GTSNPN and CDR2 is SVGIG in the germline V gene (reference sequence). The CDR3 spans 15 residues. Between the trimmed V and J ends, which lost 3 bases and 2 bases, there was a span of 16 bases. Filled out from reference TRBV30 and TRBJ1-1, the complete variable domain reads SQTIHQWPATLVQPVGSPLSLECTVEGTSNPNLYWYRQAAGRGLQLLFYSVGIGQISSEVPQNLSASRPQDRQFILSSKKLLLSDSGFYLCAWRGDPDFNTEAFFGQGTRLTVV.